Described below is a single TCR beta chain sequence and its context. What it recognizes is unknown. This entry comes from a study of CD8 T cells in Susac syndrome. Study-wide results and caveats: The authors acknowledged that their TCR sequencing and HLA analysis involved a relatively small number of individuals.

Germline V gene data show CDR1 as MNHEY and CDR2 as SVGAGI. Trimming took 0 bases from V and 6 from J, leaving 5 bases between them. This CDR3 comprises 12 residues. A quantity of about 0.45 to 1 ug RNA underwent reverse transcription using random hexamers. MiXCR, run by TCRdb on the immunoSEQ multiplex PCR reads, gives a single entry per CDR3 protein. The table shows about 250,000 distinct CDR3 sequences, with just under 95% occurring only once. CD8+ and CD4+ T cells from blood underwent TCR beta sequencing, which was carried out in a high-throughput format. The TEMRA cells underwent FACS enrichment, while the CD8+ and CD4+ T cells underwent negative isolation.

This chain connects TRBV6-5 to TRBJ1-1; D gene uncertain. Material: CD4+ T cells from PBMCs. The receptor comes from a human donor with multiple sclerosis. CDR3 protein: CASSYSKSEAFF. DNA of the CDR3: TGTGCCAGCAGTTACTCCAAGTCTGAAGCTTTCTTT.